The present TCR beta chain was sequenced within a study of neoadjuvant anti-PD-1 for oral cavity cancer. Study as a whole: Patients without progression received a fourth nivolumab dose around day 43, then surgical resection on days 50-56.

Sequencing used immunoSEQ multiplex PCR; TCRdb keeps in-frame clones, though not all of them. The data hold approximately 15,000 clones, with approximately 72% observed a single time. Time point noted: after neoadjuvant nivolumab, at surgical resection. There are 16 residues in the CDR3. Trimming pared 2 bases from V and 2 bases from J, leaving 15 bases between. Looked up from germline, CDR1 is MGHRA and CDR2 is YSYEKL. The sequencing here drew on PBMCs, taken after nivolumab (anti-PD-1) treatment. This clonotype originated in a person aged 35-79 years with oral cavity squamous cell carcinoma. The genes are TRBV4-1 and TRBJ1-1; D is possibly TRBD1 (6 bases). This CDR3 is CASSQPTDRTNTEAFF. DNA of the CDR3: TGCGCCAGCAGCCAACCAACCGACAGGACAAACACTGAAGCTTTCTTT.